The present TCR beta chain was sequenced within a study of early T cells in non-severe SARS-CoV-2 infection. Study-level background: Sequencing targeted bulk RNA from unsorted whole blood, leaving chains unpaired. Study-wide results and limits: Database matching using VDJdb favored anti-spike CD8 responses, with private and CD4 specificities left missing.

The CDR3 length is 16 residues. CDR1 LGHNA and CDR2 YNFKEQ come from the germline V gene. Trimming removed 1 base at V and 6 bases at J, with 19 bases between. Separate cDNA molecules each had unique molecular identifiers attached to them. TCRdb fed the 5' RACE reads into MiXCR, producing one record per CDR3 protein. The sample has 55,000 to 75,000 distinct CDR3 sequences, roughly an eighth seen once. This clonotype has a handful of counts. Antigen specificity is unknown. V usage is TRBV4-2 and J usage is TRBJ2-7; D is possibly TRBD1 (5 bases). Material: whole blood. This sequence originates from an adult who was a healthcare worker with PCR-confirmed SARS-CoV-2 infection or an uninfected control (not recorded which). Here the CDR3 reads CASSQASAGMDGEQYF. Written as DNA, the CDR3 is TGTGCCAGCAGCCAAGCAAGCGCAGGGATGGATGGCGAGCAGTACTTC.